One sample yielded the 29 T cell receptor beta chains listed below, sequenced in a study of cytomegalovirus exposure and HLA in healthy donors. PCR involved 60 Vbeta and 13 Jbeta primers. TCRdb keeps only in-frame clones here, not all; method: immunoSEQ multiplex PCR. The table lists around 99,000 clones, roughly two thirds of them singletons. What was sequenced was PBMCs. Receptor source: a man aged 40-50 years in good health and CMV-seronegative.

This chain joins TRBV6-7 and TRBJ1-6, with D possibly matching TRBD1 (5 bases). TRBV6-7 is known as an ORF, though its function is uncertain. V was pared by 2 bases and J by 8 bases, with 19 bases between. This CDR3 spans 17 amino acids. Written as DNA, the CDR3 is TGTGCCAGCAGTTACCCGGCAGGCTTTTTAGGGGATTCACCCCTCCACTTT. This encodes CASSYPAGFLGDSPLHF.

CDR3 loop: CASSVGVRGTGELFF. In nucleotides, the CDR3 is TGTGCCAGCAGTGTTGGAGTTAGGGGAACCGGGGAGCTGTTTTTT. The chain joins TRBV27 to TRBJ2-2, with D maybe TRBD1 (5 bases). This CDR3 contains 15 residues. The V and J ends lost 5 bases and 5 bases respectively, with 15 bases between them. Germline V lookup: CDR1 MNHEY, CDR2 SMNVEV (reference sequence).

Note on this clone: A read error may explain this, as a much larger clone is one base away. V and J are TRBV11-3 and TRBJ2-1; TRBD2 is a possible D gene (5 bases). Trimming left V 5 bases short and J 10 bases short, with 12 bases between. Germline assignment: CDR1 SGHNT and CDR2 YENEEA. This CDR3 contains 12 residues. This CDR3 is CASSASRTEQFF. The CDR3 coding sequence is TGTGCCAGCAGCGCTAGCCGGACCGAGCAGTTCTTC.

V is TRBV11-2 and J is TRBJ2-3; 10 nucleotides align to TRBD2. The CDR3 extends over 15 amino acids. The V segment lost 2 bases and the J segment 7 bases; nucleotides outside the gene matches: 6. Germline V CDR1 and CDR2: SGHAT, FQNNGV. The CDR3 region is CASSLLAGGPNTQYF. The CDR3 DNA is TGTGCCAGCAGCTTATTAGCGGGGGGTCCGAATACGCAGTATTTT.

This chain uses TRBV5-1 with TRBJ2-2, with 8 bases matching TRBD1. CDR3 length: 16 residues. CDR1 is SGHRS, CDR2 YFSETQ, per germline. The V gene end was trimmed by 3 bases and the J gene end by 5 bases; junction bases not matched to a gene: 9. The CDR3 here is CASSSLNDRGTGELFF. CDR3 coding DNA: TGCGCCAGCAGCTCCCTCAATGACAGGGGAACCGGGGAGCTGTTTTTT. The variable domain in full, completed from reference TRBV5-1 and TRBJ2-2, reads KAGVTQTPRYLIKTRGQQVTLSCSPISGHRSVSWYQQTPGQGLQFLFEYFSETQRNKGNFPGRFSGRQFSNSRSEMNVSTLELGDSALYLCASSSLNDRGTGELFFGEGSRLTVL.

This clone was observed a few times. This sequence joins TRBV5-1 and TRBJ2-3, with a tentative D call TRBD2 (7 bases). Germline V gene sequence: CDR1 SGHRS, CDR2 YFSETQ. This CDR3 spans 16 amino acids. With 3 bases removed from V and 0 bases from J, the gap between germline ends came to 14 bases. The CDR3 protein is CASSYSGGGSTDTQYF. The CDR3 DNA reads TGCGCCAGCAGCTACTCGGGGGGCGGTAGCACAGATACGCAGTATTTT.

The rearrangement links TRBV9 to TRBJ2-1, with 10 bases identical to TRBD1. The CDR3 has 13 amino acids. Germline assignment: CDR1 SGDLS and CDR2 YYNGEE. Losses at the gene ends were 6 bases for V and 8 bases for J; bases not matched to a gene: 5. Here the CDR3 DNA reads TGTGCCAGCACCCGGGACAGGGGCGATGAGCAGTTCTTC. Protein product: CASTRDRGDEQFF.

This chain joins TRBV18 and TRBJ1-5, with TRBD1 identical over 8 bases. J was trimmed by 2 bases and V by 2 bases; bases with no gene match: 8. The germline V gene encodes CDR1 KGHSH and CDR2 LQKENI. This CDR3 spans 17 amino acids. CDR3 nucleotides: TGTGCCAGCTCACCATCACAGGGGGGTACGGGCAATCAGCCCCAGCATTTT. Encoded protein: CASSPSQGGTGNQPQHF.

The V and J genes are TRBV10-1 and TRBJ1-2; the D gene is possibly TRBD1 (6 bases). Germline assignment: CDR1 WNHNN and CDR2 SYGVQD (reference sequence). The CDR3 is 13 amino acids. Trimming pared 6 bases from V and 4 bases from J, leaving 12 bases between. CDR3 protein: CASSDRFPYGYTF. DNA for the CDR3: TGCGCCAGCAGCGACAGGTTCCCCTATGGCTACACCTTC.

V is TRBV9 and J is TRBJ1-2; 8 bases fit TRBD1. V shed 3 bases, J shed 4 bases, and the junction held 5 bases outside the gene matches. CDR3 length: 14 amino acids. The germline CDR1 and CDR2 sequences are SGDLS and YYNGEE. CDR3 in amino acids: CASSAGQGAYGYTF. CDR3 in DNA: TGTGCCAGCAGCGCAGGACAGGGCGCCTATGGCTACACCTTC.

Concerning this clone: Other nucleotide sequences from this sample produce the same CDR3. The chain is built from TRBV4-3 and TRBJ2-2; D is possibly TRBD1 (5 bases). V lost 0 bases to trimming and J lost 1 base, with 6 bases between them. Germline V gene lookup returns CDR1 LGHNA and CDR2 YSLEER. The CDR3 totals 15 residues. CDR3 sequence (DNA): TGCGCCAGCAGCCAAGAAACAGGGAACACCGGGGAGCTGTTTTTT. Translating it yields CASSQETGNTGELFF.

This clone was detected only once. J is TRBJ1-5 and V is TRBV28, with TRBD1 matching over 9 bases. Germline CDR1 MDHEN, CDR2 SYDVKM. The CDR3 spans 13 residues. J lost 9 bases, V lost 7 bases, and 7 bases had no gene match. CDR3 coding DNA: TGTGCCAGCACCCTGGGACAGGGACGGCCCCAGCATTTT. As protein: CASTLGQGRPQHF.

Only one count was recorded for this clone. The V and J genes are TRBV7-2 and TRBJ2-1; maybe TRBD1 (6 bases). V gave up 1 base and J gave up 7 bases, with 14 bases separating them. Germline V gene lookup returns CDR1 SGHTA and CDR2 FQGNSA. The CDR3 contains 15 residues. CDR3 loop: CASSLVGQGWNEQFF. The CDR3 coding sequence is TGTGCCAGCAGCTTAGTGGGGCAGGGGTGGAATGAGCAGTTCTTC.

This CDR3 reads CASSLADPGSYGYTF. CDR3 nucleotide sequence: TGTGCCAGCAGCTTAGCGGATCCGGGGAGCTATGGCTACACCTTC. The chain links TRBV7-6 to TRBJ1-2; D not certain. This CDR3 is 15 amino acids long. V was clipped by 0 bases and J by 4 bases, with 12 bases between them. Germline V gives CDR1 SGHVS, CDR2 FNYEAQ.

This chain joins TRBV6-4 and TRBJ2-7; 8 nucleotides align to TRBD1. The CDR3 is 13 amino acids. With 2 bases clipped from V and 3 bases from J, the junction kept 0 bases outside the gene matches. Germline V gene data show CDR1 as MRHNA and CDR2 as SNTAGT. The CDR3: CASSDDRGYEQYF. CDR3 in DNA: TGTGCCAGCAGTGACGACAGGGGCTACGAGCAGTACTTC.

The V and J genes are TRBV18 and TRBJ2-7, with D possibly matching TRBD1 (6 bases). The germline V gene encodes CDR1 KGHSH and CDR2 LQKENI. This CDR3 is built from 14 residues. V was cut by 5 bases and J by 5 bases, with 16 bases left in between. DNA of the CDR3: TGTGCCAGCTCAGCAATTTGGACAGCCCACGAGCAGTACTTC. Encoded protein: CASSAIWTAHEQYF.

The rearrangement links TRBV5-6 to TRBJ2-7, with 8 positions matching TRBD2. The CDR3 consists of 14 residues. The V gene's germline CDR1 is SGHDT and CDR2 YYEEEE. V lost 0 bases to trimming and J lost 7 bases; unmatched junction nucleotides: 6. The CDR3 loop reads CASSLGWLAGEQYF. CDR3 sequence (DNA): TGTGCCAGCAGCTTGGGGTGGCTAGCGGGTGAGCAGTACTTC.

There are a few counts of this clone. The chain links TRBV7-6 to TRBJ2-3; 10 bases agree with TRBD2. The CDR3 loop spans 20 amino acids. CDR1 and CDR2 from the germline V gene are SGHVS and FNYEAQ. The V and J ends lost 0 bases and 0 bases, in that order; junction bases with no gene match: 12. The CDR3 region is CASSLAQIVLAGASTDTQYF. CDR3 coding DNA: TGTGCCAGCAGCTTAGCGCAGATTGTCCTAGCGGGGGCTAGCACAGATACGCAGTATTTT.

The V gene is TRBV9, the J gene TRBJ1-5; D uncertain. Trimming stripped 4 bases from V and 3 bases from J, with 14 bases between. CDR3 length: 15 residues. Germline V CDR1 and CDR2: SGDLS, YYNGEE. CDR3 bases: TGTGCCAGCAGCCCGGCGGGATTTCTCAATCAGCCCCAGCATTTT. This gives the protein CASSPAGFLNQPQHF.

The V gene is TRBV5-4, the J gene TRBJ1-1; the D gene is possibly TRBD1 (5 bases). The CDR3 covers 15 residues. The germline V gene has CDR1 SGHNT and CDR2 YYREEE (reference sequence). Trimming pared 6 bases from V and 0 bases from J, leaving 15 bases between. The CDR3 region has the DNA TGTGCCAGCATCAGGGAGGGAATGGTGAACACTGAAGCTTTCTTT. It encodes CASIREGMVNTEAFF.

CDR3 protein: CASSLAYRVQGLGEQFF. CDR3 nucleotides: TGTGCCAGCAGCTTAGCCTACAGGGTCCAAGGGTTGGGTGAGCAGTTCTTC. This sequence joins TRBV7-2 and TRBJ2-1; a weak D match, TRBD1 (6 bases). The length of the CDR3 is 17 residues. Trimming stripped 0 bases from V and 9 bases from J, with 21 bases between. Germline V gene data show CDR1 as SGHTA and CDR2 as FQGNSA.

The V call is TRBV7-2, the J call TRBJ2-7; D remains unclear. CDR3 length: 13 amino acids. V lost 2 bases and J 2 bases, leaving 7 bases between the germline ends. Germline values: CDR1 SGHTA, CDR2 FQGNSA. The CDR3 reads CASSLKQTYEQYF. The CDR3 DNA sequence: TGTGCCAGCAGCTTAAAACAGACCTACGAGCAGTACTTC.

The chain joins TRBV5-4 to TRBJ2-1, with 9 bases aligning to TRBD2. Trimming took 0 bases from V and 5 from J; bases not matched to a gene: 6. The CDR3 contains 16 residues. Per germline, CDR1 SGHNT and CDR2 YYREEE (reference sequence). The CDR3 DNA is TGTGCCAGCAGCTTGGAGCAGCGGGGGGCCAACAATGAGCAGTTCTTC. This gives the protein CASSLEQRGANNEQFF.

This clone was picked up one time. The CDR3 spells CASSFPSGGTDTQYF. The DNA for the CDR3 is TGTGCCAGCAGCTTCCCCAGCGGGGGGACCGATACGCAGTATTTT. V gene TRBV7-9 combines with J gene TRBJ2-3; 9 bases fit TRBD2. Unmatched junction bases numbered 7, after V lost 3 bases and J lost 6 bases. The CDR3 has 15 residues. The germline CDR1 and CDR2 sequences are SEHNR and FQNEAQ (reference sequence).

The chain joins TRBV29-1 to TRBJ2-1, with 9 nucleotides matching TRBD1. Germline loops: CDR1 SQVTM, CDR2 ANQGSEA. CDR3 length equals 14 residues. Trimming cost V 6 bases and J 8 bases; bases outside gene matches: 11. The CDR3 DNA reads TGCAGCGTGGGGGAGGGACAGGGCTGGGATGAGCAGTTCTTC. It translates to CSVGEGQGWDEQFF.

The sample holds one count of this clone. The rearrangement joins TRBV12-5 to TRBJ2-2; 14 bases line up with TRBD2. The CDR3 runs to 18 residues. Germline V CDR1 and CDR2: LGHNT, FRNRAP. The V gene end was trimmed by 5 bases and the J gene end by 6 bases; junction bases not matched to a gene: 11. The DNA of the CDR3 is TGTGCTAGTGGTCCCGGGGGGGGACTAGCGGGGGCCTCCGGGGAGCTGTTTTTT. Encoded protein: CASGPGGGLAGASGELFF.

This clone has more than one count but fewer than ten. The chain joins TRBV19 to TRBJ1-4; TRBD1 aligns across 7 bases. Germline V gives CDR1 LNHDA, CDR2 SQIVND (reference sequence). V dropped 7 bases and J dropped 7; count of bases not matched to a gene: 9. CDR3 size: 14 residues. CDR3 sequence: CASNLRGRGEKLFF. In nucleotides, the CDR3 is TGTGCCAGTAACCTGAGGGGGCGAGGTGAAAAACTGTTTTTT.

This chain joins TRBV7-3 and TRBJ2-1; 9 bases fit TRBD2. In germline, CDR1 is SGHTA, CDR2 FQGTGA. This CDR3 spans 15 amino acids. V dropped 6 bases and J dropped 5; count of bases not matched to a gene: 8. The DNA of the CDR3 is TGTGCCAGCAGGTCCAGCGGGGGGATTCACAATGAGCAGTTCTTC. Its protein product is CASRSSGGIHNEQFF.

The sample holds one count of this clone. The CDR3 DNA sequence: TGTGCCTGGAGTCTAGGACATTATTACGAGCAGTACTTC. Amino acid sequence: CAWSLGHYYEQYF. The V gene is TRBV30, the J gene TRBJ2-7; possibly TRBD1 for D (5 bases). The CDR3 has 13 amino acids. V was cut by 2 bases and J by 4 bases, with 12 bases left in between. Germline-derived CDR1 and CDR2 are GTSNPN and SVGIG (reference sequence).